This T cell receptor (beta chain) was retrieved from a study of a mutant IDH1 vaccine in newly diagnosed glioma (dated by TCRdb to the early 2020s). The study in broad terms: Across visits V03 through V10, patients got a total of eight vaccinations, given in weeks 1, 3, 5, 7, 11, 15, 19 and 23. Longitudinal TCRB deep sequencing was done for 25 to 30 treated patients, wherever samples were available for exploratory analyses. Before enrollment, patients had received standard therapy of radiotherapy alone, temozolomide alone, or radiochemotherapy with temozolomide; most received the combination. The roughly 33 treated patients were approximately 62% male and roughly 40% female, with a mean age of approximately 40 years. Peripheral blood was collected at six visits: V03 (baseline), V05, V07, V10, V12 and V13. Vaccination started 4-6 weeks after radiotherapy alone, or was given together with temozolomide cycles in the groups whose treatment included chemotherapy.

What this sample's time point label stands for: week 23, last vaccination. Each vaccine dose, consisting of 300 ug of a 20-mer mutant IDH1 peptide in Montanide, was administered subcutaneously with topical imiquimod. The donors had newly diagnosed IDH1-mutant astrocytomas of WHO grade 3 or 4 that showed loss of nuclear ATRX. The samples were drawn from NOA16, a multicentre, single-arm, open-label phase I trial in Germany that tested a mutant IDH1 peptide vaccine in humans for the first time. Genomic DNA for TCRB sequencing was extracted from EDTA blood using the DNeasy Blood and Tissue Kit. Preparation of the library involved the immunoSEQ multiplex PCR assay. Rearranged TCR beta chain sequences were amplified using the hsTCRB Kit according to the manufacturer's protocol. TCRB libraries were sequenced on an Illumina MiSeq. On the authors' methods: The kit vendor's proprietary platform handled demultiplexing, trimming and gene mapping. The immuneACCESS repertoire file appears here via TCRdb, limited to in-frame rearrangements. These files lack a portion of the clones; in checked studies, under half of the deficit traces to unresolved V genes, and the cause of the others is not known. Clone size and the V and J calls come from that table; the DNA yielded D and trimming. A total of under 50,000 clones appear in this sample, approximately 90% of them only once. The top ten hold 3% to 4.5% of the sample.

V is trimmed back by 1 base and J by 4 bases, and the junction contains 2 bases that no gene match accounts for. From cysteine to phenylalanine, the CDR3 is 15 amino acids long. Only the CDR3 DNA stays, 45 bases, in frame from base 1. The germline V gene supplies CDR1 SGDLS and CDR2 YYNGEE. Here is what the overall study found, with its caveats: The authors noted that analyses of patient blood samples could not be reproduced because of sample limitations. Changes in the top peripheral T cell clonotypes picked up by TCRB sequencing did not appear to be linked to pseudoprogression. Selection of PBMC samples for TCRB deep sequencing was based on availability. Vaccine-induced immune responses across multiple MHC alleles were detected in 90% to 95% of patients.

With regard to this clone: Its antigen is currently not known. Base qualities were left out, and no much larger clone turns up one base away.

The sequencing here drew on PBMCs, taken from a glioma patient whose treatment included an IDH1 peptide vaccine. The chain links TRBV9 with TRBJ2-5, with 12 middle bases fitting TRBD2. This clonotype originated in a man in his fifties with glioma. The nucleotides read TGTGCCAGCAGCGTATCTAGCGGGGGGGCAGAGACCCAGTACTTC. This yields the protein CASSVSSGGAETQYF.